The 23 T cell receptor beta chains given below trace back to one sample, sequenced in a study of beta chain features in type 1 diabetes. Expressed TCRB transcripts were sequenced because the isolated RNA had all been reverse transcribed beforehand. TCRdb keeps only in-frame clones here, not all; method: immunoSEQ multiplex PCR. This sample yields about 470,000 clones, of which 30% are seen a single time; around 0.065% belongs to the top ten. The sequencing sample was made of naive CD4+ T cells from blood. Receptors were obtained from a man aged 18 to 30 in good health.

There are a few counts of this clone. V is TRBV9 and J is TRBJ2-7, with no clear D. In germline, CDR1 is SGDLS, CDR2 YYNGEE. Between the trimmed V and J ends, which lost 3 bases and 9 bases, there was a span of 22 bases. The CDR3 totals 15 residues. The CDR3 sequence is CASSATSGSHPRQYF. In nucleotides, the CDR3 is TGTGCCAGCAGCGCAACCTCCGGGTCCCACCCGAGGCAGTACTTC.

This clone was counted between two and nine times. V and J are TRBV20-1 and TRBJ2-5, with D perhaps matching TRBD2 (5 bases). The CDR3 spans 11 residues. Germline CDR1 DFQATT, CDR2 SNEGSKA (reference sequence). The CDR3 bases are TGCAGCACCAGTCGGGGAGAGACCCAGTACTTC. As protein: CSTSRGETQYF.

This sequence joins TRBV5-1 and TRBJ1-2, with D tentatively TRBD1 (6 bases). V gave up 4 bases and J gave up 4 bases, with 14 bases separating them. Germline V lookup: CDR1 SGHRS, CDR2 YFSETQ. This CDR3 contains 14 residues. The CDR3: CASSLEGQTYGYTF. The CDR3, as DNA: TGCGCCAGCAGCCTGGAAGGACAGACCTATGGCTACACCTTC. Combining the CDR3 with reference TRBV5-1 and TRBJ1-2 gives the whole variable domain KAGVTQTPRYLIKTRGQQVTLSCSPISGHRSVSWYQQTPGQGLQFLFEYFSETQRNKGNFPGRFSGRQFSNSRSEMNVSTLELGDSALYLCASSLEGQTYGYTFGSGTRLTVV.

The chain uses TRBV5-4 and TRBJ2-7; 8 bases align to TRBD2. Germline CDR1 is SGHNT and CDR2 is YYREEE (reference sequence). The CDR3 has 17 residues. Trimming at V came to 4 bases and at J to 1 base, leaving 13 bases not matched to a gene. The CDR3 DNA reads as TGTGCCAGCAGCCCGTCGAGCGGGAGAATTAAGTCCTACGAGCAGTACTTC. Its protein product is CASSPSSGRIKSYEQYF.

This clone was found a few times. The CDR3 region is CSVVTGTGFSYEQYF. CDR3 nucleotide sequence: TGCAGCGTAGTTACCGGGACAGGCTTTTCCTACGAGCAGTACTTC. J is TRBJ2-7 and V is TRBV29-1; 8 nucleotides line up with TRBD1. This CDR3 comprises 15 residues. Losses at the gene ends were 6 bases for V and 1 base for J; bases not matched to a gene: 11. Germline lookup yields CDR1 SQVTM and CDR2 ANQGSEA.

This clone was observed a handful of times. This sequence joins TRBV7-2 and TRBJ1-2, with D possibly TRBD1 on 6 matching bases. The V gene lost 1 base and the J gene lost 8 bases, with 14 bases spanning the gap. The CDR3 runs 14 residues. Germline V gene lookup returns CDR1 SGHTA and CDR2 FQGNSA. The CDR3 DNA reads as TGTGCCAGCAGCTTAGTTGCAGGGGAAATGGGCTACACCTTC. Its protein is CASSLVAGEMGYTF.

The rearrangement uses TRBV21-1 and TRBJ2-7. TRBV21-1 is assigned pseudogene status. This CDR3 is built from 15 residues. This chain's CDR3 is CASSTRGLGSYEQYF. In nucleotides, the CDR3 is TGTGCCAGCAGCACCAGGGGACTGGGATCCTACGAGCAGTACTTC.

V and J are TRBV11-1 and TRBJ2-7; D not certain. V lost 5 bases to trimming and J lost 6 bases, with 11 bases between them. The CDR3 consists of 12 residues. Per germline, CDR1 SGHAT and CDR2 FQDESV (reference sequence). This CDR3 reads CASSRLISEQYF. The CDR3 nucleotides are TGTGCCAGCAGCCGGTTAATCAGCGAGCAGTACTTC.

This clone has more than one count but fewer than ten. The V call is TRBV7-2, the J call TRBJ2-7, with TRBD2 as a possible D gene (5 bases). There are 13 residues in the CDR3. Looked up from germline, CDR1 is SGHTA and CDR2 is FQGNSA. V was trimmed by 1 base and J by 2 bases, leaving 6 bases between them. The DNA of the CDR3 is TGTGCCAGCAGCTTAGTCGGGGCCTACGAGCAGTACTTC. Its protein is CASSLVGAYEQYF.

The V call is TRBV29-1, the J call TRBJ2-7, with 14 bases fitting TRBD2. V gave up 6 bases and J gave up 3 bases; unmatched junction bases: 4. The CDR3 spans 14 residues. The germline V gene encodes CDR1 SQVTM and CDR2 ANQGSEA. CDR3 DNA: TGCAGCGTAGTGGGACTAGCGGGAGTCTACGAGCAGTACTTC. Protein: CSVVGLAGVYEQYF.

This chain connects TRBV7-9 to TRBJ1-1; no firm D call. Deletions cut 2 bases from V and 2 bases from J, with 9 bases between. CDR1 SEHNR and CDR2 FQNEAQ come from the germline V gene (reference sequence). CDR3 length: 14 residues. CDR3 nucleotides: TGTGCCAGCAGCTTATTACGAGACAACACTGAAGCTTTCTTT. Encoded protein: CASSLLRDNTEAFF.

The rearrangement uses TRBV10-3 and TRBJ1-1; weak D call: TRBD1 (6 bases). Trimming stripped 10 bases from V and 1 base from J, with 10 bases between. Per germline, CDR1 ENHRY and CDR2 SYGVKD. The CDR3 consists of 12 residues. The CDR3 reads CASEDRNTEAFF. CDR3 DNA: TGTGCCAGCGAGGACAGGAACACTGAAGCTTTCTTT.

V gene TRBV11-2 combines with J gene TRBJ2-4, with 9 bases identical to TRBD2. J was trimmed by 0 bases and V by 1 base; bases with no gene match: 4. Germline lookup yields CDR1 SGHAT and CDR2 FQNNGV. The CDR3 length is 17 residues. The CDR3 DNA is TGTGCCAGCAGCTTAGGGGCGGGAGGGATAGCCAAAAACATTCAGTACTTC. Its translation: CASSLGAGGIAKNIQYF. The entire variable domain, with the rest obtained from reference TRBV11-2 and TRBJ2-4, is as follows: EAGVAQSPRYKIIEKRQSVAFWCNPISGHATLYWYQQILGQGPKLLIQFQNNGVVDDSQLPKDRFSAERLKGVDSTLKIQPAKLEDSAVYLCASSLGAGGIAKNIQYFGAGTRLSVL.

The chain uses TRBV7-2 and TRBJ2-7, with 8 bases identical to TRBD2. Losses at the gene ends were 11 bases for V and 5 bases for J; bases not matched to a gene: 14. The CDR3 loop spans 14 amino acids. Germline CDR1 and CDR2: SGHTA and FQGNSA. The CDR3 nucleotides read TGTGCCTCACAGGCGGGAGGTCGGACTGACGAGCAGTACTTC. It codes for CASQAGGRTDEQYF. Together with reference TRBV7-2 and TRBJ2-7, the CDR3 gives the full variable domain: GAGVSQSPSNKVTEKGKDVELRCDPISGHTALYWYRQSLGQGLEFLIYFQGNSAPDKSGLPSDRFSAERTGGSVSTLTIQRTQQEDSAVYLCASQAGGRTDEQYFGPGTRLTVT.

The rearrangement uses TRBV10-3 and TRBJ1-2, with 7 positions matching TRBD1. Germline lookup yields CDR1 ENHRY and CDR2 SYGVKD. Trimming took 10 bases from V and 6 from J; bases not matched to a gene: 11. The CDR3 totals 13 residues. The CDR3 bases are TGTGCCAGCCGCCATGACAGGGCAAATGGCTACACCTTC. Translation: CASRHDRANGYTF.

The chain uses TRBV7-9 and TRBJ1-1; 8 bases map to TRBD1. There are 13 residues in the CDR3. Unmatched junction bases numbered 12, after V lost 5 bases and J lost 13 bases. Germline-derived CDR1 and CDR2 are SEHNR and FQNEAQ (reference sequence). CDR3 sequence reads: CASSHGTGGKGFF. In DNA, the CDR3 is TGTGCCAGCAGCCACGGGACAGGAGGAAAGGGTTTCTTT.

The chain has TRBV18 and TRBJ2-1; D is uncertain. This CDR3 has 17 residues. Germline V gene lookup returns CDR1 KGHSH and CDR2 LQKENI. Trimming removed 2 bases at V and 0 bases at J, with 14 bases between. The CDR3 bases are TGTGCCAGCTCACCAAAGCTCAGCTCCAGCTCCTACAATGAGCAGTTCTTC. This translates into CASSPKLSSSSYNEQFF. Full variable domain (remainder filled in from reference TRBV18 and TRBJ2-1): NAGVMQNPRHLVRRRGQEARLRCSPMKGHSHVYWYRQLPEEGLKFMVYLQKENIIDESGMPKERFSAEFPKEGPSILRIQQVVRGDSAAYFCASSPKLSSSSYNEQFFGPGTRLTVL.

This clone was recorded once. The chain carries TRBV2 and TRBJ2-1, with TRBD2 matching 10 bases. This CDR3 is built from 14 residues. In germline, CDR1 is SNHLY, CDR2 FYNNEI. J was trimmed by 10 bases and V by 7 bases; bases with no gene match: 10. CDR3 residues: CASMVRLAGPEQFF. The CDR3 DNA reads TGTGCCAGCATGGTTCGACTAGCGGGTCCCGAGCAGTTCTTC.

The CDR3 loop reads CASSLVSSGGYEQYF. The CDR3 region has the DNA TGTGCCAGCAGCTTAGTTTCCAGCGGGGGCTACGAGCAGTACTTC. V and J are TRBV13 and TRBJ2-7; 8 nucleotides align to TRBD2. Germline CDR1 reads PRHDT; CDR2 reads FYEKMQ (reference sequence). J gave up 3 bases and V 1 base, and 5 bases lay outside the gene matches. CDR3 size: 15 residues.

V gene TRBV5-1 combines with J gene TRBJ2-1, with D perhaps matching TRBD2 (5 bases). The length of the CDR3 is 15 residues. CDR1 is SGHRS, CDR2 YFSETQ, per germline. V was cut by 4 bases and J by 2 bases, with 13 bases left in between. This CDR3 reads CASSPRTGTYNEQFF. CDR3 in DNA: TGCGCCAGCAGCCCTCGTACGGGGACCTACAATGAGCAGTTCTTC. The full variable domain, with the rest looked up from reference TRBV5-1 and TRBJ2-1, is KAGVTQTPRYLIKTRGQQVTLSCSPISGHRSVSWYQQTPGQGLQFLFEYFSETQRNKGNFPGRFSGRQFSNSRSEMNVSTLELGDSALYLCASSPRTGTYNEQFFGPGTRLTVL.

The gene calls are TRBV2 and TRBJ1-4; maybe TRBD1 (6 bases). Trimming cost V 3 bases and J 7 bases, with 12 bases left between them. Germline V gives CDR1 SNHLY, CDR2 FYNNEI. There are 14 residues in the CDR3. The DNA of the CDR3 is TGTGCCAGCAGTGACAGGGGAAGGAGTGAAAAACTGTTTTTT. Amino acid sequence: CASSDRGRSEKLFF.

This clone has more than one count but fewer than ten. The CDR3 bases are TGCAGCGTTTCGACAGGAGTAGGGGCGAATGAGCAGTTCTTC. Amino acids: CSVSTGVGANEQFF. The chain links TRBV29-1 to TRBJ2-1, with TRBD1 as a possible D gene (6 bases). The CDR3 totals 14 residues. CDR1 and CDR2 from the germline V gene are SQVTM and ANQGSEA. V lost 5 bases and J 7 bases, leaving 18 bases between the germline ends.

This clone appeared a few times. The chain has TRBV28 and TRBJ1-2, with a tentative D call TRBD1 (6 bases). V was cut by 4 bases and J by 3 bases, with 9 bases left in between. The germline V gene encodes CDR1 MDHEN and CDR2 SYDVKM. The CDR3 extends over 13 amino acids. The DNA for the CDR3 is TGTGCCAGCAGTTCCCCAGGGGACTATGGCTACACCTTC. Its protein product is CASSSPGDYGYTF.